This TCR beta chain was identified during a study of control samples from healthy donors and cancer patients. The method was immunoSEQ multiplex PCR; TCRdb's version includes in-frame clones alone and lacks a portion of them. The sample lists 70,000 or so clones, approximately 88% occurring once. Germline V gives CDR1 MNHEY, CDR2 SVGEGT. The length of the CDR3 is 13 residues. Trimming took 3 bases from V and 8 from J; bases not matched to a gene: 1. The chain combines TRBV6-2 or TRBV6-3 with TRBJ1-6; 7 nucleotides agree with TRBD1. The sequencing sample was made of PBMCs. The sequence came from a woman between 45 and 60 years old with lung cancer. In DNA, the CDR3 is TGTGCCAGCAGTTATACAGGGGATTCACCCCTCCACTTT. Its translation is CASSYTGDSPLHF.